The 21 T cell receptor beta chains below all came from one sample that was sequenced in a study of CD8+ T cells in alopecia areata. The authors extracted RNA and reverse transcribed it into cDNA as the sequencing template. Profiling relied on immunoSEQ multiplex PCR, and the TCRdb table lists in-frame clones only, not all of them. The table has roughly 250,000 clones, about 68% seen once; the top ten hold about 1.3%. The sample here was CD4+ T cells sorted from blood, taken at week 0. The receptor source for this set is a human donor with alopecia areata.

The V call is TRBV5-1, the J call TRBJ2-2; D gene unclear. Looked up from germline, CDR1 is SGHRS and CDR2 is YFSETQ. CDR3 length equals 14 residues. Trimming removed 5 bases at V and 0 bases at J, with 8 bases between. CDR3 loop: CASRDGTNTGELFF. Here the CDR3 DNA reads TGCGCCAGCAGGGACGGAACGAACACCGGGGAGCTGTTTTTT.

The gene calls are TRBV15 and TRBJ2-3, with D unresolved. The CDR3 loop spans 15 amino acids. The germline V gene has CDR1 LNHNV and CDR2 YYDKDF (reference sequence). Trimming removed 2 bases from V and 3 bases from J, with 12 bases in between. CDR3 loop: CATSRTKTLTDTQYF. The CDR3 DNA reads TGTGCCACCAGCAGAACCAAGACTCTAACAGATACGCAGTATTTT.

This clone was found a few times. This chain connects TRBV29-1 to TRBJ2-5, with D unclear. The CDR3 is made up of 11 amino acids. CDR1 is SQVTM and CDR2 is ANQGSEA in the germline V gene. The V gene lost 7 bases and the J gene lost 4 bases, with 10 bases spanning the gap. The CDR3 reads CSADPAETQYF. CDR3 bases: TGCAGCGCCGACCCGGCAGAGACCCAGTACTTC. The variable domain in full, completed from reference TRBV29-1 and TRBJ2-5, reads SAVISQKPSRDICQRGTSLTIQCQVDSQVTMMFWYRQQPGQSLTLIATANQGSEATYESGFVIDKFPISRPNLTFSTLTVSNMSPEDSSIYLCSADPAETQYFGPGTRLLVL.

The gene calls are TRBV29-1 and TRBJ1-5, with D possibly matching TRBD1 (6 bases). The germline CDR1 and CDR2 sequences are SQVTM and ANQGSEA. The CDR3 is 14 amino acids. V lost 6 bases and J lost 0, with 12 bases in between. This CDR3 is CSVIEQGSNQPQHF. The CDR3, as DNA: TGCAGCGTGATCGAACAGGGTAGCAATCAGCCCCAGCATTTT.

The chain joins TRBV6-5 to TRBJ1-5, with D hard to call. The CDR3 covers 13 residues. Germline lookup yields CDR1 MNHEY and CDR2 SVGAGI. The V end lost 5 bases, the J end lost 4 bases, and 9 bases lay between the germline ends. The CDR3 DNA reads TGTGCCAGCAGTCCCCTATTTAATCAGCCCCAGCATTTT. Its protein product is CASSPLFNQPQHF.

This clone occurred a few times. V and J are TRBV15 and TRBJ2-7; 9 nucleotides line up with TRBD2. Germline V gives CDR1 LNHNV, CDR2 YYDKDF (reference sequence). The CDR3 contains 15 residues. The V segment lost 0 bases and the J segment 0 bases; nucleotides outside the gene matches: 0. This chain's CDR3 is CATSRELAGSYEQYF. CDR3 in DNA: TGTGCCACCAGCAGAGAACTAGCGGGCTCCTACGAGCAGTACTTC.

V and J are TRBV7-2 and TRBJ1-1; D might be TRBD1 (5 bases). CDR1 is SGHTA, CDR2 FQGNSA, per germline. V was cut by 5 bases and J by 5 bases, with 18 bases left in between. This CDR3 has 15 residues. The CDR3 sequence is CASSPTGRPGTEAFF. CDR3 bases: TGTGCCAGCAGCCCAACGGGACGGCCGGGGACTGAAGCTTTCTTT.

The chain recombines TRBV11-1 with TRBJ2-5; 7 nucleotides align to TRBD1. This CDR3 comprises 14 residues. The V gene end was trimmed by 5 bases and the J gene end by 5 bases; junction bases not matched to a gene: 8. The germline gives CDR1 SGHAT, CDR2 FQDESV (reference sequence). CDR3 protein: CASSPQGNRETQYF. In DNA, the CDR3 is TGTGCCAGCAGCCCACAGGGGAATCGGGAGACCCAGTACTTC. The full variable domain, rest sourced from reference TRBV11-1 and TRBJ2-5, is EAEVAQSPRYKITEKSQAVAFWCDPISGHATLYWYRQILGQGPELLVQFQDESVVDDSQLPKDRFSAERLKGVDSTLKIQPAELGDSAMYLCASSPQGNRETQYFGPGTRLLVL.

This chain connects TRBV7-9 to TRBJ1-5; D perhaps matches TRBD1 (5 bases). This CDR3 is 15 amino acids long. CDR1 and CDR2 (germline): SEHNR, FQNEAQ (reference sequence). Trimming shortened V by 5 bases and J by 4 bases, and 15 bases separated the two germline ends. The DNA of the CDR3 is TGTGCCAGCAGCCCCGTTGGGGCGGCGAATCAGCCCCAGCATTTT. It translates to CASSPVGAANQPQHF.

This clone was detected only a few times. J is TRBJ1-4 and V is TRBV7-2, with D maybe TRBD1 (6 bases). The germline V and J ends were trimmed by 0 bases and 0 bases, with 8 bases remaining between them. The germline gives CDR1 SGHTA, CDR2 FQGNSA. The CDR3 extends over 16 amino acids. CDR3 region: CASSLAGAATNEKLFF. Here the CDR3 DNA reads TGTGCCAGCAGCTTAGCGGGGGCAGCAACTAATGAAAAACTGTTTTTT.

This sequence joins TRBV4-1 and TRBJ2-5; 8 bases match TRBD2. The CDR3 runs to 15 residues. V was pared by 4 bases and J by 5 bases, with 9 bases of the junction left unmatched. Germline V gene lookup returns CDR1 MGHRA and CDR2 YSYEKL. Here the CDR3 DNA reads TGCGCCAGCAGCCCGGGGATAGCGGGGACGGAGACCCAGTACTTC. Amino acid sequence: CASSPGIAGTETQYF.

The V call is TRBV10-3, the J call TRBJ2-5, with TRBD2 identical over 7 bases. This CDR3 has 14 residues. Germline CDR1 and CDR2: ENHRY and SYGVKD. V was clipped by 8 bases and J by 1 base; unmatched bases: 7. CDR3 protein: CAIGREEGQETQYF. The CDR3 DNA reads TGTGCCATCGGCCGGGAGGAGGGCCAAGAGACCCAGTACTTC.

The chain is built from TRBV29-1 and TRBJ2-3; 12 bases are a match to TRBD2. Germline V CDR1 and CDR2: SQVTM, ANQGSEA. With 3 bases clipped from V and 2 bases from J, the junction kept 3 bases outside the gene matches. The CDR3 consists of 15 residues. CDR3 bases: TGCAGCGTTGACGGACTAGCGGGACCCACAGATACGCAGTATTTT. Protein sequence: CSVDGLAGPTDTQYF.

This clone turned up a few times. The genes are TRBV9 and TRBJ1-2; 9 nucleotides agree with TRBD1. CDR3 length equals 15 residues. Trimming at V came to 0 bases and at J to 6 bases, leaving 6 bases not matched to a gene. Per the germline V gene, CDR1 is SGDLS and CDR2 is YYNGEE. CDR3 protein: CASSVDGWDRDGYTF. The CDR3 DNA sequence: TGTGCCAGCAGCGTAGACGGTTGGGACAGGGATGGCTACACCTTC.

This chain uses TRBV29-1 with TRBJ1-2; TRBD1 matches at 7 bases. V gave up 4 bases and J gave up 5 bases; unmatched junction bases: 4. The CDR3 extends over 12 amino acids. The germline gives CDR1 SQVTM, CDR2 ANQGSEA. The CDR3 is CSVAGTAYGYTF. The CDR3 bases are TGCAGCGTTGCCGGGACAGCTTATGGCTACACCTTC.

The gene calls are TRBV23-1 and TRBJ2-1; TRBD2 matches 10 bases. TRBV23-1 is sorted into the ORF group, with uncertain function. The length of the CDR3 is 19 residues. Germline trimming cut 0 bases from V and 2 bases from J; bases unmatched to any gene: 10. This CDR3 reads CASSQSTASGGPTYNEQFF. CDR3 in DNA: TGCGCCAGCAGTCAATCGACGGCTAGCGGGGGCCCCACCTACAATGAGCAGTTCTTC.

The CDR3 DNA is TGTGCCAGCAGTGGACAGAACACCGGGGAGCTGTTTTTT. It is translated as CASSGQNTGELFF. The chain joins TRBV2 to TRBJ2-2; D not resolved. Trimming pared 4 bases from V and 1 base from J, leaving 4 bases between. Germline CDR1 and CDR2: SNHLY and FYNNEI. CDR3 length equals 13 residues.

The V call is TRBV7-8, the J call TRBJ2-1, with 7 bases fitting TRBD2. Trimming took 5 bases from V and 2 from J; bases not matched to a gene: 9. Germline CDR1 and CDR2: SGHVS and FQNEAQ. The CDR3 is made up of 16 amino acids. The CDR3 is CASSPMGSGAYNEQFF. In nucleotides, the CDR3 is TGTGCCAGCAGCCCCATGGGGAGCGGGGCCTACAATGAGCAGTTCTTC.

The rearrangement uses TRBV9 and TRBJ2-1; D ambiguous. V lost 0 bases and J 7 bases, leaving 14 bases between the germline ends. This CDR3 contains 15 residues. Germline V gene data show CDR1 as SGDLS and CDR2 as YYNGEE. CDR3 sequence reads: CASSVVGLVGNEQFF. The CDR3 DNA is TGTGCCAGCAGCGTAGTAGGTCTGGTGGGGAATGAGCAGTTCTTC.

The rearrangement joins TRBV29-1 to TRBJ1-3; D is unresolved. V lost 4 bases, J lost 2 bases, and 6 bases lay in between. This CDR3 region has 12 residues. Germline CDR1 SQVTM, CDR2 ANQGSEA. DNA for the CDR3: TGCAGCGTTGTTTCACCTGGAAACACCATATATTTT. Protein product: CSVVSPGNTIYF.

This chain connects TRBV7-7 to TRBJ1-5; 7 bases line up with TRBD1. Germline V gene lookup returns CDR1 SSHAT and CDR2 FNYEAQ (reference sequence). This CDR3 comprises 12 residues. The chain's CDR3 is CASVQGDQPQHF. CDR3 bases: TGTGCTAGCGTTCAGGGGGATCAGCCCCAGCATTTT.